This section outlines one T cell receptor beta chain sequence together with its context. Antigen specificity is unknown. PBMCs, at least 7 million per sample, were isolated. The length of the CDR3 is 14 residues. Trimming removed 7 bases from V and 4 bases from J, with 14 bases in between. A sample-barcoded 5' primer and a J-beta primer mix were used in a second PCR of about 7 to 12 cycles. TCRdb reanalysed the 5' RACE reads using MiXCR and keeps one entry per CDR3 protein. The sample contains over 600,000 distinct CDR3 sequences, approximately 21% of which appear only once. The sample originates from a study of blood T cells in healthy people across ages. Overall study findings and caveats: Higher diversity, along with more naive CD4+ cells, distinguished long-lived donors from aged donors. Per million T cells, the diversity of TCR beta decreased roughly linearly as age advanced.

This sequence was found in a man aged 70 or older in good health. The sample comprised blood. The chain employs TRBV12-3 or TRBV12-4 and TRBJ1-5; TRBD1 might be the D (6 bases). CDR3: CASTDQGGNQPQHF. In nucleotides, the CDR3 is TGTGCCAGCACCGACCAAGGGGGAAATCAGCCCCAGCATTTT.